This TCR beta chain was obtained from a study of CD8 T cells in Susac syndrome. Background on the study: Patients with Susac syndrome were therapy-naive, on corticosteroids, or on intravenous immunoglobulin alone at blood draw.

RNA was extracted with the RNeasy kit, and a quantity of roughly 0.5 to 1 ug was reverse transcribed using random hexamers. TCRdb recomputed calls from the immunoSEQ multiplex PCR reads with MiXCR, one row per CDR3 protein. The table lists under 300,000 distinct CDR3 sequences, roughly 95% of them singletons, with roughly 0.1% in the top ten. All included Susac syndrome patients satisfied recently defined diagnostic criteria for definite or probable disease. As regards this clonotype: Antigen: not known.

Trimming stripped 4 bases from V and 8 bases from J, with 15 bases between. The length of the CDR3 is 14 residues. Germline CDR1 reads SGHNT; CDR2 reads YYREEE (reference sequence). Study-wide results and limits: In Susac syndrome, CD4+ T cell repertoires lacked any clonal expansion.

The sequencing input was CD4+ T cells from PBMCs. The chain uses TRBV5-4 and TRBJ1-4; D unclear. This receptor was taken from a human donor with Susac syndrome. CDR3: CASSQGTTGEKLFF. The CDR3 DNA is TGTGCCAGCAGCCAAGGAACTACTGGGGAAAAACTGTTTTTT.